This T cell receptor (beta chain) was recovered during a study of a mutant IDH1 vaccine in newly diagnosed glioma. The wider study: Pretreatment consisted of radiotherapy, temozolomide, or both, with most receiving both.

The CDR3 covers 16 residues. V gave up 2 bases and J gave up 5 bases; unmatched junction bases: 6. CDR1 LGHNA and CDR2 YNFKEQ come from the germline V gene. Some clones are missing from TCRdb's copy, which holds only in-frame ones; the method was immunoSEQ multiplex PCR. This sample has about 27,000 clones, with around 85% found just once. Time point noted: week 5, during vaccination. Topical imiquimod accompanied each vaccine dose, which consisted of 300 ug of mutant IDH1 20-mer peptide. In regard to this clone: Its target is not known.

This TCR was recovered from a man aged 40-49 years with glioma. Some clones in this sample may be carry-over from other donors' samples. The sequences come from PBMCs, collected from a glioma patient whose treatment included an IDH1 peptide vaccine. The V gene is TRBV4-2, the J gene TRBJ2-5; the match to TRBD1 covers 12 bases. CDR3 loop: CASSQYGDRGRETQYF. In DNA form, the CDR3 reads TGTGCCAGCAGCCAATACGGGGACAGGGGGCGCGAGACCCAGTACTTC.